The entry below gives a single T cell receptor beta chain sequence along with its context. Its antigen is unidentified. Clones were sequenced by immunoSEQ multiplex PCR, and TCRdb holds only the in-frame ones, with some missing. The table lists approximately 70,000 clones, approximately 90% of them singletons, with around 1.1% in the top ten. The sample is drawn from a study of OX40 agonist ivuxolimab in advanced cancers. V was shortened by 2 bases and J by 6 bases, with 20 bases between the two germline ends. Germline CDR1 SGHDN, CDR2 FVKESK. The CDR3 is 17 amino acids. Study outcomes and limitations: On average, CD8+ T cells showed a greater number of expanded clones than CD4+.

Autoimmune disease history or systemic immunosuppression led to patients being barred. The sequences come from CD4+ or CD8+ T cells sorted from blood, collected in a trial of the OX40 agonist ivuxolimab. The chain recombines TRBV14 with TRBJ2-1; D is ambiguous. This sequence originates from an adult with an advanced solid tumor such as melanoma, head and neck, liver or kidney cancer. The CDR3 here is CASSQLKGQRGPNEQFF. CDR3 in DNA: TGTGCCAGCAGCCAACTGAAAGGGCAACGCGGCCCCAATGAGCAGTTCTTC.